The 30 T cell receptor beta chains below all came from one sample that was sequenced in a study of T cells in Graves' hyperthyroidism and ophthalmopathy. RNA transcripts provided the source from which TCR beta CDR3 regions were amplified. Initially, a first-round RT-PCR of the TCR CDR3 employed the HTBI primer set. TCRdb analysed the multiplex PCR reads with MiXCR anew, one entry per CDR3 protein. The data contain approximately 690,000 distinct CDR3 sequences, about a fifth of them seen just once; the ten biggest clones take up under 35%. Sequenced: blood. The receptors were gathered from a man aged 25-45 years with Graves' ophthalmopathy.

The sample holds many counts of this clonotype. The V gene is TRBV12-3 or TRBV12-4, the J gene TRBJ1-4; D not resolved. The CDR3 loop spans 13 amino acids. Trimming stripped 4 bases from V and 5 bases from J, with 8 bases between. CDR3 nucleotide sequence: TGTGCCAGCAGTTCAGGACTGAATGAAAAACTGTTTTTT. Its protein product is CASSSGLNEKLFF.

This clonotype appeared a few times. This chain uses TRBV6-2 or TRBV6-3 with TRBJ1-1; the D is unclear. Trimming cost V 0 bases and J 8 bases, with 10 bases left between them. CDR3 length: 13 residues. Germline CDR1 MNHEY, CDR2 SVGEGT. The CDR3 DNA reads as TGTGCCAGCAGTTACTCGACTCTTCGGGAAGCTTTCTTT. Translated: CASSYSTLREAFF.

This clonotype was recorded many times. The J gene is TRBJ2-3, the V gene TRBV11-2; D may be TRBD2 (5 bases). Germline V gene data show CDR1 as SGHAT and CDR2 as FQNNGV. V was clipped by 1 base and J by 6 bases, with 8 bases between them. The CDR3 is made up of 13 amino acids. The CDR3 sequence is CASSLGIADTQYF. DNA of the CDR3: TGTGCCAGCAGCTTAGGTATAGCGGATACGCAGTATTTT. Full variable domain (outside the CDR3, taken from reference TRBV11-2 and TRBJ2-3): EAGVAQSPRYKIIEKRQSVAFWCNPISGHATLYWYQQILGQGPKLLIQFQNNGVVDDSQLPKDRFSAERLKGVDSTLKIQPAKLEDSAVYLCASSLGIADTQYFGPGTRLTVL.

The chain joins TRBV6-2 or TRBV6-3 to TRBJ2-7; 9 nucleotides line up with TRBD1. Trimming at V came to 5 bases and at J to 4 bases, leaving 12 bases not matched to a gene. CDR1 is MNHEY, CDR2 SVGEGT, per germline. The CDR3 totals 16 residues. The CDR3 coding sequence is TGTGCCAGCAGTGACCTTCAGACAGGGGGAGGGTACGAGCAGTACTTC. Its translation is CASSDLQTGGGYEQYF.

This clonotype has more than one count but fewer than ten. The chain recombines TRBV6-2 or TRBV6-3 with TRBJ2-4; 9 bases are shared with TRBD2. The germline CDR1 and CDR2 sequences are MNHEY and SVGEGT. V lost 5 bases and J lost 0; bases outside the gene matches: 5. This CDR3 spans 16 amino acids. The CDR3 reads CASSGSGRLAKNIQYF. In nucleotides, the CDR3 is TGTGCCAGCAGTGGAAGCGGGAGGCTAGCCAAAAACATTCAGTACTTC.

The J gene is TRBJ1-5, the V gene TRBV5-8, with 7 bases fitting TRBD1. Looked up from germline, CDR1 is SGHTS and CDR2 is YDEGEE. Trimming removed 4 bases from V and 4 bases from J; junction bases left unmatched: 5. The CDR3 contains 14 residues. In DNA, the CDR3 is TGTGCCAGCAGCATCGGGACAGATAATCAGCCCCAGCATTTT. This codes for CASSIGTDNQPQHF.

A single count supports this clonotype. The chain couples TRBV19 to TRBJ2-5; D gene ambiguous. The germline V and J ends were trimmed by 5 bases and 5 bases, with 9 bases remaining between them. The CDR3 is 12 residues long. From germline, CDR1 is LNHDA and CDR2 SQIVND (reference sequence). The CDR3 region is CASSSGFETQYF. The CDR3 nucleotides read TGTGCCAGTAGTTCGGGTTTTGAGACCCAGTACTTC.

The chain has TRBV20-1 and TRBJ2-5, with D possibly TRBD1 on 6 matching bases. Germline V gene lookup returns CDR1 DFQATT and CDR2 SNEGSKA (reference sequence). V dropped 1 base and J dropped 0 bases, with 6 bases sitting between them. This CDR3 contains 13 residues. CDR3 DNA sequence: TGCAGTGCTAGAGGACAGGACCAAGAGACCCAGTACTTC. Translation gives CSARGQDQETQYF.

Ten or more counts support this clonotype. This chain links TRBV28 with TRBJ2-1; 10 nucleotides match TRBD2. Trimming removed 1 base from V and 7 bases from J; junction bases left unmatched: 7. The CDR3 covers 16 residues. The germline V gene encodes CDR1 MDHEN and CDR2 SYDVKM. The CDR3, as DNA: TGTGCCAGCAGTTTATTCCCTAGCGGGAGTAAGAATGAGCAGTTCTTC. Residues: CASSLFPSGSKNEQFF.

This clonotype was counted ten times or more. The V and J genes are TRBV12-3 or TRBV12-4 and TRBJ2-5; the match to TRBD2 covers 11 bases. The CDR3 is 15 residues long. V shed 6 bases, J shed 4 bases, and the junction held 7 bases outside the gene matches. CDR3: CASRLAGERGETQYF. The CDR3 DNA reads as TGTGCCAGCAGACTAGCGGGAGAAAGAGGAGAGACCCAGTACTTC.

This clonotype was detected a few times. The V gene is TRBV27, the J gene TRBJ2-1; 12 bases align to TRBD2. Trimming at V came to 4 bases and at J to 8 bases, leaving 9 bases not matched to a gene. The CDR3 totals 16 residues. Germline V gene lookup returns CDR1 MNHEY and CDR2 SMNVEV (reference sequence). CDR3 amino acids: CASSSGTSGLGDEQFF. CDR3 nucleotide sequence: TGTGCCAGCAGTTCCGGGACTAGCGGGTTGGGTGATGAGCAGTTCTTC.

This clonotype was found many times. Here the CDR3 DNA reads TGTGCCTGGAGTGTACTCCAGGTGCGCGCTTTCTTT. Amino acid sequence: CAWSVLQVRAFF. The rearrangement joins TRBV30 to TRBJ1-1; D is uncertain. Trimming pared 0 bases from V and 11 bases from J, leaving 13 bases between. The CDR3 spans 12 residues. Germline CDR1 is GTSNPN and CDR2 is SVGIG (reference sequence).

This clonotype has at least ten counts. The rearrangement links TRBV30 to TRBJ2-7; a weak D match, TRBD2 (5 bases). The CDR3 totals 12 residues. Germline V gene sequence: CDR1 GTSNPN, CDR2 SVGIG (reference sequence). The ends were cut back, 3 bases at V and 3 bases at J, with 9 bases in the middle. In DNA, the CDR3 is TGTGCCTGGAGCGCGGGTGGCTACGAGCAGTACTTC. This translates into CAWSAGGYEQYF. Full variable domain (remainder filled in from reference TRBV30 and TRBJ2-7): SQTIHQWPATLVQPVGSPLSLECTVEGTSNPNLYWYRQAAGRGLQLLFYSVGIGQISSEVPQNLSASRPQDRQFILSSKKLLLSDSGFYLCAWSAGGYEQYFGPGTRLTVT.

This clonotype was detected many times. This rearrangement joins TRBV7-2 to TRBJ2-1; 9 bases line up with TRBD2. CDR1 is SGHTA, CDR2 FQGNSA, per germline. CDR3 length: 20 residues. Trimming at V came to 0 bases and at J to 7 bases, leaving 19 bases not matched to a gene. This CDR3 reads CASSLATASAPSGVRNEQFF. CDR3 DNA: TGTGCCAGCAGCTTAGCCACAGCTTCCGCCCCTAGCGGGGTGAGGAATGAGCAGTTCTTC.

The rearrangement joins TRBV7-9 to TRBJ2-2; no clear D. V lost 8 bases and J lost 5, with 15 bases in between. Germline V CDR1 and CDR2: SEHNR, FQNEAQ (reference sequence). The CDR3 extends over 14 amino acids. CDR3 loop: CASLGSPQTGELFF. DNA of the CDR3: TGTGCCAGCCTGGGGTCACCACAAACCGGGGAGCTGTTTTTT.

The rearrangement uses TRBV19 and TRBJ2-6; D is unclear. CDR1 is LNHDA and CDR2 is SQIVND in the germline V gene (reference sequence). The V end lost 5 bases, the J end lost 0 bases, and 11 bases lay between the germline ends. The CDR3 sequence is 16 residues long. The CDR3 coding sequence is TGTGCCAGTAGTCGTCGGCCCATCTCTGGGGCCAACGTCCTGACTTTC. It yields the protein CASSRRPISGANVLTF.

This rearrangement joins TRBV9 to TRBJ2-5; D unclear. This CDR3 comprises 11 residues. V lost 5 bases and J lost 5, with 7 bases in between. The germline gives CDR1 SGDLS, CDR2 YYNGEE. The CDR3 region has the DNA TGTGCCAGCAGTGGAATCGAGACCCAGTACTTC. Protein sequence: CASSGIETQYF.

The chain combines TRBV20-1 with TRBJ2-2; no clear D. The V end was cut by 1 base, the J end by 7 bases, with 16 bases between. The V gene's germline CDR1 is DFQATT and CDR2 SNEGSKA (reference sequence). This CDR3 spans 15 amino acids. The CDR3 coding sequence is TGCAGTGCTAGAGTGCGCGGCAGCTGGGGCGGGGAGCTGTTTTTT. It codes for CSARVRGSWGGELFF.

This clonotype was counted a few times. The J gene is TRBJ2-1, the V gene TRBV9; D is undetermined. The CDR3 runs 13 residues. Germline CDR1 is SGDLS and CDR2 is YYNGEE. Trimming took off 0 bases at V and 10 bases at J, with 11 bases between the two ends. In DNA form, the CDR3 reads TGTGCCAGCAGCGTAGAAACTTATACGGAGCAGTTCTTC. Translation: CASSVETYTEQFF.

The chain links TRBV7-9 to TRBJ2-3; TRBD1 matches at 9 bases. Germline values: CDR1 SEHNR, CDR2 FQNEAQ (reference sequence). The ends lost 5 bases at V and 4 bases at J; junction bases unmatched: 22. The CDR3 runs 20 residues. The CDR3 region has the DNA TGTGCCAGCAGCCGGACAGGGGTGCCGCCGGGTCCTTACCTCCCAGATACGCAGTATTTT. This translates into CASSRTGVPPGPYLPDTQYF.

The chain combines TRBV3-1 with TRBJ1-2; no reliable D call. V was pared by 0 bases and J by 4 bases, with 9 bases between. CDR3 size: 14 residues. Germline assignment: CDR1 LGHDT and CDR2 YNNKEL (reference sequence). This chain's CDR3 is CASSQDPPIYGYTF. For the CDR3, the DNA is TGTGCCAGCAGCCAAGATCCCCCGATCTATGGCTACACCTTC.

The DNA of the CDR3 is TGTGCCAGCAGCGTAGCCGTGCCAGTTCAGGAAAATGGCTACACCTTC. Amino acids: CASSVAVPVQENGYTF. The V gene is TRBV9, the J gene TRBJ1-2; D gene ambiguous. This CDR3 is built from 16 residues. The V end lost 0 bases, the J end lost 6 bases, and 18 bases lay between the germline ends. Germline V gene data show CDR1 as SGDLS and CDR2 as YYNGEE.

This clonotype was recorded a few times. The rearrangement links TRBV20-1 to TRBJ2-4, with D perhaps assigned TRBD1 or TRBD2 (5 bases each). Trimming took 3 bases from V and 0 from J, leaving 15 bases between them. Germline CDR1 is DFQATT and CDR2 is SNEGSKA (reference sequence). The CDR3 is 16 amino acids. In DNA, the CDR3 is TGCAGTGCTAGCTCTCAGGGCGGGCTAGCCAAAAACATTCAGTACTTC. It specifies CSASSQGGLAKNIQYF.

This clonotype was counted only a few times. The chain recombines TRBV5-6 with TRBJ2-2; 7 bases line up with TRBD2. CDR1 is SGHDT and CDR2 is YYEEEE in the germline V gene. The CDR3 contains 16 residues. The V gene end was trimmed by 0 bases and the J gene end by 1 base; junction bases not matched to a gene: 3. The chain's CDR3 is CASSLAPSGNTGELFF. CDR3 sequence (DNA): TGTGCCAGCAGCTTGGCCCCTAGCGGGAACACCGGGGAGCTGTTTTTT.

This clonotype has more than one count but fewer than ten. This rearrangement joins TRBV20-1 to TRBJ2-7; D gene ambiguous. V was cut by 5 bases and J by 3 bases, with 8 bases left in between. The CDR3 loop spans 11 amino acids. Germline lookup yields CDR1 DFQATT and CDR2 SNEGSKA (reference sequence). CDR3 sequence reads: CSAALRYEQYF. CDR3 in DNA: TGCAGTGCTGCGCTCCGCTACGAGCAGTACTTC.

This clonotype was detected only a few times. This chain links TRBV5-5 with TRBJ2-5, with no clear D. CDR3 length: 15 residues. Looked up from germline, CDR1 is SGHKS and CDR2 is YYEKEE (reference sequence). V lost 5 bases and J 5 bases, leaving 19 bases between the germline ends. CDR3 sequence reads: CASSYEWGAWETQYF. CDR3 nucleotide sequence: TGTGCCAGCAGTTACGAATGGGGTGCATGGGAGACCCAGTACTTC.

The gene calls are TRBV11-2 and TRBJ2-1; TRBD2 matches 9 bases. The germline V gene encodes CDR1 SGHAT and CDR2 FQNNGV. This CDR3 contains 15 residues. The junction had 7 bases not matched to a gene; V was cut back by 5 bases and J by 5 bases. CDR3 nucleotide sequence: TGTGCCAGCAGCATGGGGCTAGCGGGGAACAATGAGCAGTTCTTC. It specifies CASSMGLAGNNEQFF. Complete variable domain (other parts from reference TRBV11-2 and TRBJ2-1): EAGVAQSPRYKIIEKRQSVAFWCNPISGHATLYWYQQILGQGPKLLIQFQNNGVVDDSQLPKDRFSAERLKGVDSTLKIQPAKLEDSAVYLCASSMGLAGNNEQFFGPGTRLTVL.

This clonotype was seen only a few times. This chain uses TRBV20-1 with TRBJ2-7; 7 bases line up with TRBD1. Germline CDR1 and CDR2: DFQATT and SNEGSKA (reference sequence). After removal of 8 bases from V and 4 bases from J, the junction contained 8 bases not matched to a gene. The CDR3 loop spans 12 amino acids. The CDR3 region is CSLRDSFYEQYF. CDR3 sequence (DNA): TGCAGTCTCCGGGACAGTTTTTACGAGCAGTACTTC.

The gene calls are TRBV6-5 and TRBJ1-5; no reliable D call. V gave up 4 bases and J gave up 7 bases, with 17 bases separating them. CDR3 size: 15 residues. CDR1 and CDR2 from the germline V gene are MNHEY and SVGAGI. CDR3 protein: CASSFLLGRDQPQHF. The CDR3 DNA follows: TGTGCCAGCAGTTTCCTCTTGGGAAGAGACCAGCCCCAGCATTTT.

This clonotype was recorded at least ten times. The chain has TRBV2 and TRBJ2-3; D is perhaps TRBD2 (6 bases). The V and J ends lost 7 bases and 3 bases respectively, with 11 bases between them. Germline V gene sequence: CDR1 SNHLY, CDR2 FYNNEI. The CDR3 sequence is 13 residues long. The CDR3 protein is CASKGRGTDTQYF. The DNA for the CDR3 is TGTGCCAGCAAAGGACGGGGGACAGATACGCAGTATTTT.